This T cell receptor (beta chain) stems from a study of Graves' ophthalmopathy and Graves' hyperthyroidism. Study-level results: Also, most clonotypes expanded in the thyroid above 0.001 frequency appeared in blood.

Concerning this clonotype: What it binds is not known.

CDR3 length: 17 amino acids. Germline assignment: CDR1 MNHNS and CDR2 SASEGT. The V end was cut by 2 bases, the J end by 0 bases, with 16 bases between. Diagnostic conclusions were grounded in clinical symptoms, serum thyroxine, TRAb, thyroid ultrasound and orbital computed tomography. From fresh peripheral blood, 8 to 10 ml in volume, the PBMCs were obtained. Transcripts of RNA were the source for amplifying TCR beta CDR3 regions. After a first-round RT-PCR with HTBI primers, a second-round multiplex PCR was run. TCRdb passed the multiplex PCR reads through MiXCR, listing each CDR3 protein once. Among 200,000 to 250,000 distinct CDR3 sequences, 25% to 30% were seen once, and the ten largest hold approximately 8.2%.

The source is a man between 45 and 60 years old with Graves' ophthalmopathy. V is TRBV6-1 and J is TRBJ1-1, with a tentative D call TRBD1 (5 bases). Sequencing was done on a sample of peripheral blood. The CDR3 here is CASSEPSGGFMNTEAFF. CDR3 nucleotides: TGTGCCAGCAGTGAACCGTCCGGGGGTTTTATGAACACTGAAGCTTTCTTT.